The present TCR beta chain was sequenced within a study of regulatory T cells in long-lasting Graves disease. Libraries of TCR beta came from iRepertoire HTBI primers plus Arm-PCR of CDR3 regions. TCRdb ran MiXCR on the multiplex PCR reads and lists one entry per CDR3 protein. The sample contains about 560,000 distinct CDR3 sequences, about 16% of which appear only once. The time point: newly diagnosed GD, antithyroid drugs for less than 3 months. Making the TCR library involved RNA that had been extracted from PBMCs. Patients with Graves' disease were diagnosed by American Thyroid Association guidelines. The length of the CDR3 is 13 residues. The germline CDR1 and CDR2 sequences are SQVTM and ANQGSEA. V gave up 6 bases and J gave up 8 bases, with 19 bases separating them. In its sample, this clonotype was seen a few times. The same specimen was also included in a second study, on T cells in Graves' hyperthyroidism and ophthalmopathy. From that paper: The TCR CDR3 first-round RT-PCR relied on the HTBI primer set. Most thyroid clonotypes that were expanded above 0.001 also turned up in blood.

The chain joins TRBV29-1 to TRBJ1-2; D perhaps matches TRBD1 (6 bases). This TCR was recovered from a man aged 18 to 35 with Graves disease. Specimen: peripheral blood mononuclear cells (PBMCs), collected at new diagnosis, from a patient treated with antithyroid drugs. This CDR3 is CSVSRGAQQGYTF. CDR3 bases: TGCAGCGTCTCCAGGGGTGCACAGCAGGGCTACACCTTC.